Listed below are T cell receptor beta chains from one sample, sequenced in a study of blood T cell repertoires in COVID-19. Generated by immunoSEQ multiplex PCR, the TCRdb table keeps only in-frame clones and is missing some. This table holds hundreds of thousands of clones, more than 85% found once. Sequencing input: peripheral blood. Every receptor here comes from a human donor in a cohort sampled during active COVID-19. Each CDR3 is given with its conserved first and last residue. Each record gives: CDR3 DNA, CDR3 protein, D gene, V gene, J gene, clone size. D genes are given only for firm matches. Clone size is stated in some rows and not others, as once, few, many or a class when expanded.

CDR3 DNA: TGTGCCAGCAGCTTGGAAGGACAGGGGACCGACGGAAACACCATATATTTT
CDR3 protein: CASSLEGQGTDGNTIYF
D gene: TRBD1
V gene: TRBV13
J gene: TRBJ1-3
clone size: .

CDR3 DNA: TGTGCCAGCAGTGAGTCAGTTTACAATGAGCAGTTCTTC
CDR3 protein: CASSESVYNEQFF
D gene: .
V gene: TRBV6-4
J gene: TRBJ2-1
clone size: once

CDR3 DNA: TGTGCCAGCATGGTAGTCCCAAGCACCGGGGAGCTGTTTTTT
CDR3 protein: CASMVVPSTGELFF
D gene: .
V gene: TRBV27
J gene: TRBJ2-2
clone size: .

CDR3 DNA: TGTGCCAGCAGCCGGACTAGCGGGGGTACCTACGAGCAGTACTTC
CDR3 protein: CASSRTSGGTYEQYF
D gene: TRBD2
V gene: TRBV3-1/TRBV3-2
J gene: TRBJ2-7
clone size: once

CDR3 DNA: TGTGCCAGCCTCTTGACTAGCGGGTTCTACGAGCAGTACTTC
CDR3 protein: CASLLTSGFYEQYF
D gene: TRBD2
V gene: TRBV2
J gene: TRBJ2-7
clone size: .

CDR3 DNA: TGTGCCAGCAAAGGGGCGGATTACGAGCAGTACTTC
CDR3 protein: CASKGADYEQYF
D gene: .
V gene: TRBV27
J gene: TRBJ2-7
clone size: .

CDR3 DNA: TGCGCCAGCAGCTTGGGGGCCACCGGGGAGCTGTTTTTT
CDR3 protein: CASSLGATGELFF
D gene: .
V gene: TRBV5-1
J gene: TRBJ2-2
clone size: .

CDR3 DNA: TGTGCCAGCAGCCCCACTCCTAACAGGGACGAGCAGTACTTC
CDR3 protein: CASSPTPNRDEQYF
D gene: .
V gene: TRBV9
J gene: TRBJ2-7
clone size: few

CDR3 DNA: TGTGCCAGCAGCCTAGGGGGCACGAACACTGAAGCTTTCTTT
CDR3 protein: CASSLGGTNTEAFF
D gene: TRBD1
V gene: TRBV2
J gene: TRBJ1-1
clone size: .

CDR3 DNA: TGTGCCAGCAGCTTACAGGGGCCCGGGAACGAGCAGTACTTC
CDR3 protein: CASSLQGPGNEQYF
D gene: .
V gene: TRBV13
J gene: TRBJ2-7
clone size: .

CDR3 DNA: TGTGCCAGCAGTTACACACTTCATATCCCCGGGACAGAAGCTTTCTTT
CDR3 protein: CASSYTLHIPGTEAFF
D gene: .
V gene: TRBV6-5
J gene: TRBJ1-1
clone size: .

CDR3 DNA: TGTGCCACCAGCAGCGCAGGGGTTCCCACAGATACGCAGTATTTT
CDR3 protein: CATSSAGVPTDTQYF
D gene: .
V gene: TRBV15
J gene: TRBJ2-3
clone size: .

CDR3 DNA: TGTGCCAGCAGCGTAGCTCTGGCTAGCGGGAGAGACGAGCAGTACTTC
CDR3 protein: CASSVALASGRDEQYF
D gene: TRBD2
V gene: TRBV9
J gene: TRBJ2-7
clone size: .

CDR3 DNA: TGCGCCAGCAGCTTGGATCCTAGATCCGCCCAAGAGACCCAGTACTTC
CDR3 protein: CASSLDPRSAQETQYF
D gene: .
V gene: TRBV5-1
J gene: TRBJ2-5
clone size: .

CDR3 DNA: TGTGCCAGCTCACCAGGGGGGACGGAAACCGGGGAGCTGTTTTTT
CDR3 protein: CASSPGGTETGELFF
D gene: .
V gene: TRBV18
J gene: TRBJ2-2
clone size: once

CDR3 DNA: TGTGCCAGCGTGTCCGGACAAAGCAATCAGCCCCAGCATTTT
CDR3 protein: CASVSGQSNQPQHF
D gene: .
V gene: TRBV6-5
J gene: TRBJ1-5
clone size: .

CDR3 DNA: TGTGCCAGCAGCGACCGGGACATAATTAATTCACCCCTCCACTTT
CDR3 protein: CASSDRDIINSPLHF
D gene: .
V gene: TRBV5-4
J gene: TRBJ1-6
clone size: .

CDR3 DNA: TGTGCCAGCAGCTTGGGAGAGGGACTTCGGGTCACTGAAGCTTTCTTT
CDR3 protein: CASSLGEGLRVTEAFF
D gene: .
V gene: TRBV5-6
J gene: TRBJ1-1
clone size: .

CDR3 DNA: TGTGCCAGCAGCGTAGGATCGGGACAGGGGGATCAAGAAAAACTGTTTTTT
CDR3 protein: CASSVGSGQGDQEKLFF
D gene: TRBD1
V gene: TRBV9
J gene: TRBJ1-4
clone size: .

CDR3 DNA: TGTGCCAGCAGCCATGGCGCAGCTAGCTCCTACGAGCAGTACTTC
CDR3 protein: CASSHGAASSYEQYF
D gene: .
V gene: TRBV3-1/TRBV3-2
J gene: TRBJ2-7
clone size: .

CDR3 DNA: TGTGCCAGCAGCTTAAGCCAGGGGCTCTTCCTCGGGGAGCTGTTTTTT
CDR3 protein: CASSLSQGLFLGELFF
D gene: .
V gene: TRBV11-2
J gene: TRBJ2-2
clone size: .

CDR3 DNA: TGTGCCAGCAGCTTGAGGGGGCTGACAGATACGCAGTATTTT
CDR3 protein: CASSLRGLTDTQYF
D gene: TRBD1
V gene: TRBV5-4
J gene: TRBJ2-3
clone size: once

CDR3 DNA: TGTGCCAGCAGTGAGGGCAGAAAGTACTTC
CDR3 protein: CASSEGRKYF
D gene: .
V gene: TRBV2
J gene: TRBJ2-5
clone size: .

CDR3 DNA: TGCGCCAGCAGCTCTCTAGCGGGAGGATCTTATGAGCAGTTCTTC
CDR3 protein: CASSSLAGGSYEQFF
D gene: TRBD2
V gene: TRBV5-1
J gene: TRBJ2-1
clone size: .

CDR3 DNA: TGTGCCAGCAGCCGACGGGTGGATGAAAAACTGTTTTTT
CDR3 protein: CASSRRVDEKLFF
D gene: .
V gene: TRBV28
J gene: TRBJ1-4
clone size: .

CDR3 DNA: TGTGCCAGTAGTATGACCCCTAGCGGGAGGGGGACCTACGAGCAGTACTTC
CDR3 protein: CASSMTPSGRGTYEQYF
D gene: TRBD2
V gene: TRBV19
J gene: TRBJ2-7
clone size: once

CDR3 DNA: TGCAGCGCCCAAGGAGGGGACAGTTACAATGAGCAGTTCTTC
CDR3 protein: CSAQGGDSYNEQFF
D gene: .
V gene: TRBV29-1
J gene: TRBJ2-1
clone size: .

CDR3 DNA: TGTGCCAGCAGCGGGGGACGGCCTAGCAATCAGCCCCAGCATTTT
CDR3 protein: CASSGGRPSNQPQHF
D gene: .
V gene: TRBV2
J gene: TRBJ1-5
clone size: once

CDR3 DNA: TGTGCCAGTAGTTCCAGGACAGGACGTGGCACTGAAGCTTTCTTT
CDR3 protein: CASSSRTGRGTEAFF
D gene: TRBD1
V gene: TRBV19
J gene: TRBJ1-1
clone size: .

CDR3 DNA: TGTGCCTGGAGTGTCTTGGGGGGGGTGAAAGGCTTC
CDR3 protein: CAWSVLGGVKGF
D gene: TRBD2
V gene: TRBV30
J gene: TRBJ2-7
clone size: once

CDR3 DNA: TGTGCCAGCAGCGTCCAACCGGACAGGGGTATTCAGCGGTTCTTC
CDR3 protein: CASSVQPDRGIQRFF
D gene: TRBD1
V gene: TRBV9
J gene: TRBJ2-1
clone size: .

CDR3 DNA: TGTGCCTGGAGTGTAGGGGGCATGGGACTAGCGGGAGAGACCCAGTACTTC
CDR3 protein: CAWSVGGMGLAGETQYF
D gene: TRBD2
V gene: TRBV30
J gene: TRBJ2-5
clone size: .

CDR3 DNA: TGTGCCAGCAGTGAAGGGACTAGCGGCTCCTACGAGCAGTACTTC
CDR3 protein: CASSEGTSGSYEQYF
D gene: TRBD2
V gene: TRBV6-1
J gene: TRBJ2-7
clone size: few

CDR3 DNA: TGTGCCAGCAGTGACTCACGACTAGAGAACACCGGGGAGCTGTTTTTT
CDR3 protein: CASSDSRLENTGELFF
D gene: .
V gene: TRBV6-4
J gene: TRBJ2-2
clone size: many

CDR3 DNA: TGTGCCAGCAGCCCCGCGGGAGTGGAGTACAATGAGCAGTTCTTC
CDR3 protein: CASSPAGVEYNEQFF
D gene: TRBD2
V gene: TRBV9
J gene: TRBJ2-1
clone size: once

CDR3 DNA: TGTGCCAGCAGCTGGGGGACAGGGGGCTCACGCGAGCAGTACTTC
CDR3 protein: CASSWGTGGSREQYF
D gene: TRBD1
V gene: TRBV5-4
J gene: TRBJ2-7
clone size: .

CDR3 DNA: TGTGCCATCAGTGAGCTACCCAAAACAAGGACAGGGTCCACCGGGGAGCTGTTTTTT
CDR3 protein: CAISELPKTRTGSTGELFF
D gene: TRBD1
V gene: TRBV10-3
J gene: TRBJ2-2
clone size: once

CDR3 DNA: TGTGCCAGCAGGGGGTCGGATTTAGGGGGCACAGATACGCAGTATTTT
CDR3 protein: CASRGSDLGGTDTQYF
D gene: .
V gene: TRBV27
J gene: TRBJ2-3
clone size: .

CDR3 DNA: TGTGCCATCAGTGTATCGGGTGGGGGCGGAGAGACCCAGTACTTC
CDR3 protein: CAISVSGGGGETQYF
D gene: .
V gene: TRBV10-3
J gene: TRBJ2-5
clone size: .

CDR3 DNA: TGTGCCAGCAGTTACGGAGATCCCCTTAGAGGCACTGAAGCTTTCTTT
CDR3 protein: CASSYGDPLRGTEAFF
D gene: .
V gene: TRBV6-5
J gene: TRBJ1-1
clone size: .

CDR3 DNA: TGTGCCAGCAGCCTAGCGGGAGTTGGCAATGAGCAGTTCTTC
CDR3 protein: CASSLAGVGNEQFF
D gene: TRBD2
V gene: TRBV27
J gene: TRBJ2-1
clone size: .

CDR3 DNA: TGTGCCAGCAGTCCCGACAGGGGGCGCGCTTTCTTT
CDR3 protein: CASSPDRGRAFF
D gene: TRBD1
V gene: TRBV28
J gene: TRBJ1-1
clone size: once

CDR3 DNA: TGTGCCAGCAGCTTCAGCAGGGGATATAATCAGCCCCAGCATTTT
CDR3 protein: CASSFSRGYNQPQHF
D gene: .
V gene: TRBV7-2
J gene: TRBJ1-5
clone size: .

CDR3 DNA: TGTGCCAGCTCCGGACTTCCCAAGACAGGGGACTCAGCCACTGAAGCTTTCTTT
CDR3 protein: CASSGLPKTGDSATEAFF
D gene: TRBD1
V gene: TRBV18
J gene: TRBJ1-1
clone size: .

CDR3 DNA: TGCGCCAGCAGCCAAGCCGGGACACCTAACTCCTACGAGCAGTACTTC
CDR3 protein: CASSQAGTPNSYEQYF
D gene: .
V gene: TRBV4-1
J gene: TRBJ2-7
clone size: .

CDR3 DNA: TGTGCCAGCGGCCTCGGGAATCGGCCCCAGCATTTT
CDR3 protein: CASGLGNRPQHF
D gene: .
V gene: TRBV27
J gene: TRBJ1-5
clone size: .

CDR3 DNA: TGTGCCAGTAGTATAAACAGCAACACTGAAGCTTTCTTT
CDR3 protein: CASSINSNTEAFF
D gene: .
V gene: TRBV19
J gene: TRBJ1-1
clone size: .

CDR3 DNA: TGTGCCATCAGTGAGTTAGTTCCTGGAAACACCATATATTTT
CDR3 protein: CAISELVPGNTIYF
D gene: .
V gene: TRBV10-3
J gene: TRBJ1-3
clone size: .

CDR3 DNA: TGTGCCAGTAGTTCTCAGTCCGGGACAGAGCTGTTTTTT
CDR3 protein: CASSSQSGTELFF
D gene: .
V gene: TRBV19
J gene: TRBJ2-2
clone size: .

CDR3 DNA: TGTGCCAGCAGCTTAGTCGTAGGACAGGGGGCGAGATCAGAGACCCAGTACTTC
CDR3 protein: CASSLVVGQGARSETQYF
D gene: TRBD1
V gene: TRBV13
J gene: TRBJ2-5
clone size: .

CDR3 DNA: TGTGCCAGCAGCCCTCTGACTAGCGGGGGGGCCGAAGAGCAGTACTTC
CDR3 protein: CASSPLTSGGAEEQYF
D gene: TRBD2
V gene: TRBV2
J gene: TRBJ2-7
clone size: .

CDR3 DNA: TGCAGTGCTAACAGGGGGGGAGGCTACACCTTC
CDR3 protein: CSANRGGGYTF
D gene: TRBD1
V gene: TRBV20-1
J gene: TRBJ1-2
clone size: .